Reported below is one T cell receptor beta chain. This clone's antigen is unknown. This sample was included in a study of T cells expressing NK-cell markers (dated by TCRdb to about 2020). With respect to the entire study: In sorted CD3+CD56+NKG2C+, CD3+CD56+NKG2C- and CD3+CD56-NKG2C+ T-cell subsets from eight donors, TCR beta-chain repertoires were profiled. Of the eight sequenced donors, seven were found to be HCMV-seropositive and one was found to be HCMV-seronegative. Randomly selected healthy volunteers, three men and five women, were used as the eight sequenced donors. Sequencing of the libraries produced 2 x 150 bp reads on Illumina HiSeq 2000/2500, MiSeq or NextSeq. On the study overall, not on this receptor specifically: Those dominant clonotypes were again the most abundant among CD3+CD56-NKG2C+ cells in a handful of donors, at about 25-60.1%. Whether the expanded NKG2C-expressing T cell clones were specific for HCMV antigens was left unclear. In a handful of donors, the dominant CD3+CD56+NKG2C+ clonotypes were among the top 10 CD8+ clonotypes and accounted for about 1.0-7.0% of CD8+ T cells.

To determine HCMV serostatus, a commercial ELISA kit was used to detect HCMV-specific IgG in serum. Ficoll density gradient centrifugation was used to isolate peripheral blood mononuclear cells from blood. TCRdb records Illumina HiSeq 2000 as the sequencer. TCR beta cDNA libraries were prepared using 5'RACE template switching, which introduced a universal primer site and unique molecular identifiers. Synthesis of cDNA was primed from the TCR beta constant segment and was followed by two consecutive PCR amplification steps. The paper's processing steps were these. MIGEC was used to demultiplex reads and group the reads by UMI, and MiTCR was used to assemble and quantify clonotypes. To exclude erroneous sequences, any TCR cDNA sequence not supported by at least two reads was discarded. Downstream repertoire analysis used the tcR package, and clonotypes were matched across fractions by CDR3 nucleotide sequence plus V segment. VDJmatch was used to annotate antigen specificity against VDJdb, with one amino acid substitution in CDR3 permitted. TCRdb reprocessed the reads, reporting each CDR3 protein sequence once and no DNA. Clone size and V and J calls follow TCRdb, not the original study. The sample table holds roughly 180,000 distinct CDR3 sequences. Roughly 20% of the sample goes to the ten largest clones.

Taken from the germline V gene, the CDR1 and CDR2 loops are SGHTA and FQGNSA. CDR3 length: 15 amino acids, cysteine to phenylalanine. Only the protein sequence is given. Sequencing was done on a sample of blood T cells: a sorted CD56 or NKG2C T cell subset, CD4+ or CD8+ T cells, or bulk PBMC T cells (not recorded which). This clonotype was obtained from a woman aged 18 to 75 in good health. The chain couples TRBV7-2 to TRBJ1-1; the D call of TRBD1 rests on TCRdb alone, since no DNA is present to check it. The CDR3 sequence is CASSFRTGSPTEAFF.